One sample yielded the 5 T cell receptor beta chains listed below, sequenced in a study of blood T cell repertoires in COVID-19. Measured with immunoSEQ multiplex PCR; TCRdb has only the in-frame clones, and not every one. The sample gives approximately 290,000 clones, around 89% of which show up once; about 4.5% is in the top ten. The sequencing input was PBMCs or T cells enriched from blood (not recorded which). These receptors came from a woman aged 18-29 years with acute COVID-19.

The V gene is TRBV18, the J gene TRBJ2-3, with 8 nucleotides matching TRBD1. The CDR3 has 15 amino acids. Germline V gene lookup returns CDR1 KGHSH and CDR2 LQKENI. Trimming at V came to 1 base and at J to 6 bases, leaving 6 bases not matched to a gene. DNA of the CDR3: TGTGCCAGCTCACCACGGACAGGGTTATCCGATACGCAGTATTTT. This translates into CASSPRTGLSDTQYF.

CDR3 in DNA: TGCAGTGCTAGTGGGGGACAGACGAACACTGAAGCTTTCTTT. This codes for CSASGGQTNTEAFF. The J gene is TRBJ1-1, the V gene TRBV20-1; 7 nucleotides line up with TRBD1. There are 14 residues in the CDR3. Germline V gene lookup returns CDR1 DFQATT and CDR2 SNEGSKA (reference sequence). V lost 3 bases to trimming and J lost 1 base; unmatched junction nucleotides: 5.

J is TRBJ1-2 and V is TRBV6-5; possibly TRBD1 for D (5 bases). Germline V CDR1 and CDR2: MNHEY, SVGAGI. The ends were cut back, 4 bases at V and 2 bases at J, with 14 bases in the middle. CDR3 length: 15 amino acids. As DNA, the CDR3 is TGTGCCAGCAGTTCCTTGGCCTCAGGGAACTATGGCTACACCTTC. Its protein product is CASSSLASGNYGYTF.

The chain combines TRBV2 with TRBJ1-5, with 10 positions matching TRBD1. CDR1 SNHLY and CDR2 FYNNEI come from the germline V gene. This CDR3 has 16 amino acids. V was clipped by 6 bases and J by 7 bases; unmatched bases: 12. The CDR3, as DNA: TGTGCCAGCAGGCATGCAGGGACAGGGGTTGTGCAGCCCCAGCATTTT. Protein product: CASRHAGTGVVQPQHF.

The chain links TRBV9 to TRBJ1-1; D may be TRBD1 (6 bases). There are 17 residues in the CDR3. The ends were cut back, 0 bases at V and 0 bases at J, with 15 bases in the middle. Germline V gene lookup returns CDR1 SGDLS and CDR2 YYNGEE. This chain's CDR3 is CASSVATAGVMNTEAFF. As DNA, the CDR3 is TGTGCCAGCAGCGTAGCTACGGCAGGGGTAATGAACACTGAAGCTTTCTTT.